The clone carrying this T cell receptor (beta chain) was seen ten or more times. What it recognizes is unknown. Amplification targeted TCR beta CDR3 regions from RNA transcripts. When the TCR CDR3 underwent first-round RT-PCR, the HTBI primer set was used. TCRdb itself ran the multiplex PCR reads through MiXCR, one entry per CDR3 protein. The repertoire has some 490,000 distinct CDR3 sequences, about 16% of them found once; the top ten carry less than 30%. Exclusion of patients followed from uncontrolled infection, other autoimmune disease, pregnancy or lactation. CDR3 size: 18 residues. Trimming pared 0 bases from V and 1 base from J, leaving 17 bases between. This record belongs to a study of T cells in Graves' hyperthyroidism and ophthalmopathy. The wider study: Prior to any treatment, at the point of initial diagnosis, peripheral blood was collected. Notes on the study in general: Most clonotypes expanded in thyroid above 0.001 were likewise present in blood.

The sequencing input was blood. This clonotype was obtained from a woman in her 30s with Graves' ophthalmopathy. The chain employs TRBV12-3 or TRBV12-4 and TRBJ2-3, with D unresolved. The CDR3 coding sequence is TGTGCCAGCAGTTTAGCGGATTACCGCTCGGAAGGCACAGATACGCAGTATTTT. Its translation: CASSLADYRSEGTDTQYF.